Each of the 20 T cell receptor beta chains below was sequenced from the same sample in a study of T cell repertoires in cytomegalovirus infection. TCRdb re-called the reads with MiXCR, one entry per CDR3 protein. The table shows approximately 550,000 distinct CDR3 sequences, with approximately 16% occurring only once. The sample was CD8+ T cells from PBMCs. These receptor sequences come from a human donor in good health (CMV status not recorded). Some clones in this sample may be carry-over from other donors' samples.

The chain combines TRBV19 with TRBJ2-1; 8 nucleotides line up with TRBD2. The CDR3 is 17 residues long. Germline V gene sequence: CDR1 LNHDA, CDR2 SQIVND (reference sequence). With V trimmed by 1 base and J by 3 bases, 8 bases remained unmatched. The CDR3 spells CASSIVFSSGSYNEQFF. The CDR3, as DNA: TGTGCCAGTAGTATAGTGTTTTCGAGCGGGAGCTACAATGAGCAGTTCTTC.

The V and J genes are TRBV3-1 and TRBJ2-1; D call uncertain. This CDR3 is built from 14 residues. The germline V gene has CDR1 LGHDT and CDR2 YNNKEL (reference sequence). V dropped 0 bases and J dropped 9 bases, with 12 bases sitting between them. CDR3 amino acids: CASSQDISFLEQFF. CDR3 DNA: TGTGCCAGCAGCCAAGATATAAGTTTCCTTGAGCAGTTCTTC.

This chain connects TRBV28 to TRBJ2-6, with D perhaps matching TRBD1 (6 bases). The CDR3 sequence is 16 residues long. Trimming pared 6 bases from V and 2 bases from J, leaving 14 bases between. The germline V gene encodes CDR1 MDHEN and CDR2 SYDVKM. CDR3 loop: CASRTPRGAGANVLTF. The DNA for the CDR3 is TGTGCCAGCAGGACCCCCAGGGGCGCTGGGGCCAACGTCCTGACTTTC.

This clonotype came up many times. The chain is built from TRBV7-9 and TRBJ2-7; D uncertain. Germline CDR1 reads SEHNR; CDR2 reads FQNEAQ (reference sequence). This CDR3 has 15 amino acids. With 7 bases removed from V and 0 bases from J, the gap between germline ends came to 16 bases. The chain's CDR3 is CASTDMDRRSYEQYF. The CDR3 coding sequence is TGTGCCAGCACCGACATGGACCGCCGCTCCTACGAGCAGTACTTC. Variable domain in full (rest from reference TRBV7-9 and TRBJ2-7): DTGVSQNPRHKITKRGQNVTFRCDPISEHNRLYWYRQTLGQGPEFLTYFQNEAQLEKSRLLSDRFSAERPKGSFSTLEIQRTEQGDSAMYLCASTDMDRRSYEQYFGPGTRLTVT.

The chain links TRBV6-5 to TRBJ2-7; D may match TRBD1 or TRBD2 (5 bases each). The ends were cut back, 7 bases at V and 6 bases at J, with 10 bases in the middle. CDR1 and CDR2 from the germline V gene are MNHEY and SVGAGI. The CDR3 runs to 11 residues. The CDR3 spells CASTDSGEQYF. In nucleotides, the CDR3 is TGTGCCAGCACCGACAGCGGCGAGCAGTACTTC.

The chain carries TRBV6-1 and TRBJ2-2, with 8 bases aligning to TRBD1. This CDR3 comprises 15 residues. The ends lost 5 bases at V and 3 bases at J; junction bases unmatched: 5. CDR1 and CDR2 from the germline V gene are MNHNS and SASEGT. CDR3 coding DNA: TGTGCCAGCAGTTTCCGGACAGGGTACACCGGGGAGCTGTTTTTT. Its protein is CASSFRTGYTGELFF.

The CDR3: CASRRTGTAETQYF. The DNA of the CDR3 is TGTGCCAGCAGACGAACCGGGACAGCAGAGACCCAGTACTTC. V gene TRBV6-6 combines with J gene TRBJ2-5; 7 bases map to TRBD1. Trimming removed 6 bases from V and 4 bases from J; junction bases left unmatched: 8. Germline-derived CDR1 and CDR2 are MNHNY and SVGAGI (reference sequence). CDR3 length equals 14 residues.

On this clonotype itself: A single base separates this from a much larger clone, so it may be a read error. The rearrangement uses TRBV12-3 or TRBV12-4 and TRBJ2-1; 8 nucleotides agree with TRBD2. This CDR3 is built from 14 residues. V lost 6 bases and J lost 5; bases outside the gene matches: 6. The CDR3 DNA reads as TGTGCCAGCAGGTTGGAACTAGCGGACAATGAGCAGTTCTTC. Residues: CASRLELADNEQFF.

The chain has TRBV4-2 and TRBJ2-1; D remains ambiguous. The germline V gene encodes CDR1 LGHNA and CDR2 YNFKEQ. The V and J ends lost 0 bases and 8 bases respectively, with 17 bases between them. This CDR3 is built from 16 residues. CDR3 residues: CASSQEQRPSSDEQFF. DNA for the CDR3: TGTGCCAGCAGCCAAGAGCAGCGACCGAGTTCTGATGAGCAGTTCTTC.

This clonotype occurred many times. The chain has TRBV19 and TRBJ1-5, with D perhaps matching TRBD1 (5 bases). Trimming took 6 bases from V and 1 from J, leaving 25 bases between them. The CDR3 length is 19 residues. Per germline, CDR1 LNHDA and CDR2 SQIVND (reference sequence). The CDR3 region is CASRQFAGTYESSNQPQHF. The CDR3 nucleotides read TGTGCCAGTAGACAATTTGCCGGGACCTACGAATCCAGCAATCAGCCCCAGCATTTT.

This clonotype has ten or more counts. The rearrangement joins TRBV4-1 to TRBJ2-7; perhaps TRBD2 as D (6 bases). V was cut by 1 base and J by 2 bases, with 15 bases left in between. Germline V gene lookup returns CDR1 MGHRA and CDR2 YSYEKL. This CDR3 has 16 residues. DNA for the CDR3: TGCGCCAGCAGCCAAGCCGCGGGACGTCCCACCTACGAGCAGTACTTC. It is translated as CASSQAAGRPTYEQYF.

This clonotype occurred once. The chain combines TRBV12-3 or TRBV12-4 with TRBJ1-5; D perhaps matches TRBD1 (5 bases). Trimming removed 3 bases from V and 6 bases from J, with 15 bases in between. There are 15 residues in the CDR3. The CDR3 is CASSFSGRGSQPQHF. CDR3 DNA: TGTGCCAGCAGTTTTTCAGGGCGAGGGAGTCAGCCCCAGCATTTT.

V usage is TRBV5-6 and J usage is TRBJ1-2; the match to TRBD1 covers 10 bases. J gave up 2 bases and V 0 bases, and 4 bases lay outside the gene matches. The CDR3 contains 16 residues. Germline CDR1 is SGHDT and CDR2 is YYEEEE. CDR3 in DNA: TGTGCCAGCAGCTTGGAGCGACAGGGGGCGAACTATGGCTACACCTTC. Translation gives CASSLERQGANYGYTF.

This clonotype was observed at least ten times. The V gene is TRBV7-9, the J gene TRBJ2-7; D could derive from TRBD1 or TRBD2 (5 bases each). The V and J ends lost 1 base and 5 bases respectively, with 18 bases between them. CDR1 SEHNR and CDR2 FQNEAQ come from the germline V gene (reference sequence). This CDR3 region has 16 residues. The CDR3 DNA follows: TGTGCCAGCAGCTTAGAGTATGGGGGTAGGGTTCACGAGCAGTACTTC. Protein: CASSLEYGGRVHEQYF. Using reference TRBV7-9 and TRBJ2-7 for the parts outside the CDR3, the full variable domain is DTGVSQNPRHKITKRGQNVTFRCDPISEHNRLYWYRQTLGQGPEFLTYFQNEAQLEKSRLLSDRFSAERPKGSFSTLEIQRTEQGDSAMYLCASSLEYGGRVHEQYFGPGTRLTVT.

V and J are TRBV2 and TRBJ2-1; 9 bases align to TRBD2. Per the germline V gene, CDR1 is SNHLY and CDR2 is FYNNEI. V gave up 3 bases and J gave up 5 bases; unmatched junction bases: 14. The CDR3 sequence is 18 residues long. The chain's CDR3 is CASSDETSGRALDNEQFF. CDR3 sequence (DNA): TGTGCCAGCAGTGATGAAACTAGCGGGCGGGCCCTTGACAATGAGCAGTTCTTC.

The chain employs TRBV28 and TRBJ2-5, with a tentative D call TRBD1 (5 bases). V dropped 6 bases and J dropped 5 bases, with 25 bases sitting between them. The CDR3 loop spans 17 amino acids. The germline gives CDR1 MDHEN, CDR2 SYDVKM. The CDR3 loop is CASSLPVGYRTQETQYF. CDR3 coding DNA: TGTGCCAGCAGCCTACCTGTGGGATACAGGACGCAGGAGACCCAGTACTTC.

The V and J genes are TRBV12-3 or TRBV12-4 and TRBJ2-7; tentatively, D is TRBD1 (6 bases). The CDR3 covers 14 residues. V was cut by 3 bases and J by 2 bases, with 11 bases left in between. CDR3 nucleotide sequence: TGTGCCAGCAGTTTTGGGGACACCCCCTACGAGCAGTACTTC. Amino acid sequence: CASSFGDTPYEQYF.

This clonotype was detected many times. The chain uses TRBV12-3 or TRBV12-4 and TRBJ1-5, with 10 bases aligning to TRBD1. The CDR3 is 14 residues long. After removal of 6 bases from V and 10 bases from J, the junction contained 9 bases not matched to a gene. The CDR3 DNA follows: TGTGCCAGCAGCTCCGGGACAGGGGCCGGCCCCCAGCATTTT. Its protein is CASSSGTGAGPQHF.

The sample holds a few counts of this clonotype. This chain joins TRBV5-1 and TRBJ1-2; TRBD1 agrees at 7 bases. From germline, CDR1 is SGHRS and CDR2 YFSETQ. Trimming removed 4 bases from V and 7 bases from J; junction bases left unmatched: 10. The CDR3 consists of 14 residues. CDR3 coding DNA: TGCGCCAGCAGCCCGACGACAGGGAAAGGTGGCTACACCTTC. Translated: CASSPTTGKGGYTF.

At least ten counts were recorded for this clonotype. This chain links TRBV6-1 with TRBJ2-1; 11 bases agree with TRBD2. The germline V gene has CDR1 MNHNS and CDR2 SASEGT. The CDR3 has 13 amino acids. V lost 8 bases, J lost 7 bases, and 4 bases stayed unmatched. CDR3 residues: CASQGLADNEQFF. DNA of the CDR3: TGTGCCAGCCAGGGACTAGCGGATAATGAGCAGTTCTTC.